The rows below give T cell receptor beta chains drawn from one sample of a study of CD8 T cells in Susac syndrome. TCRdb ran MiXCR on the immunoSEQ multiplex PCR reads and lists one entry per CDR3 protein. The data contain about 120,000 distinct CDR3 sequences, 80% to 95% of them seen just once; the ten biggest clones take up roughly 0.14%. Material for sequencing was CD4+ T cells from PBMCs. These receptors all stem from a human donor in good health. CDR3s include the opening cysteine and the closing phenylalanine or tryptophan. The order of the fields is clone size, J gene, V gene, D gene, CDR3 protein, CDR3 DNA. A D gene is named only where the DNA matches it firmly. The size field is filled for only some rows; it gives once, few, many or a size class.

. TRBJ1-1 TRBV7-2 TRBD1 CASSMDRLNTEAFF TGTGCCAGCAGCATGGACAGGCTGAACACTGAAGCTTTCTTT
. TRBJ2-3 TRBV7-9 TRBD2 CASSSLAGGLGDTQYF TGTGCCAGCAGCTCCCTAGCGGGGGGGCTTGGAGATACGCAGTATTTT
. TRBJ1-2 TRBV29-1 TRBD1 CSVGPTGGLGYTF TGCAGCGTAGGGCCGACAGGGGGGCTTGGCTACACCTTC
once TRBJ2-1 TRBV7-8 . CASSFPAYTPHNEQFF TGTGCCAGCAGCTTTCCTGCTTACACCCCACACAATGAGCAGTTCTTC
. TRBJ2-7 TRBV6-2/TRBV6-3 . CASSYAPPAVEQYF TGTGCCAGCAGTTACGCTCCCCCAGCTGTCGAGCAGTACTTC
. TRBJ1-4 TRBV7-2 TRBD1 CASSPETGSGEKLFF TGTGCCAGCAGCCCGGAGACAGGGTCCGGGGAAAAACTGTTTTTT
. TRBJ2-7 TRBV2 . CASGGPRTGSYEQYF TGTGCCAGCGGCGGGCCCAGGACTGGCTCCTACGAGCAGTACTTC
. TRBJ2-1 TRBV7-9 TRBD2 CASSLGGLAGNEQFF TGTGCCAGCAGCTTAGGAGGACTAGCGGGTAATGAGCAGTTCTTC
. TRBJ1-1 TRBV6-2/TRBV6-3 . CASSFDTLFGGATEAFF TGTGCCAGCAGTTTCGATACCTTATTCGGGGGAGCTACTGAAGCTTTCTTT
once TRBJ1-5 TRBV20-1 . CSAQKAPGQPQHF TGCAGTGCCCAGAAGGCCCCGGGGCAGCCCCAGCATTTT
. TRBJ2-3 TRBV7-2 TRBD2 CASSLAAGGTTDTQYF TGTGCCAGCAGCTTAGCTGCGGGGGGAACCACAGATACGCAGTATTTT
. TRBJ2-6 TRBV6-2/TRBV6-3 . CASSYSDSGANVLTF TGTGCCAGCAGTTACTCGGACTCTGGGGCCAACGTCCTGACTTTC
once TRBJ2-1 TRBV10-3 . CAISEDNEQFF TGTGCCATCAGTGAGGACAATGAGCAGTTCTTC
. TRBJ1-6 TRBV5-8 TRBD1 CASSLYRGRGSPLHF TGTGCCAGCAGCTTGTACAGGGGGCGCGGATCACCCCTCCACTTT
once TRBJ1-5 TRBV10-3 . CAISESALGRGGQPQHF TGTGCCATCAGTGAGTCGGCCCTCGGCAGGGGAGGTCAGCCCCAGCATTTT
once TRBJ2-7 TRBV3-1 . CASSQVGSTTEQYF TGTGCCAGCAGCCAAGTAGGGTCTACTACCGAGCAGTACTTC
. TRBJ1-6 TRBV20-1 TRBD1 CSARETGVSNSPLHF TGCAGTGCTAGAGAAACAGGGGTCTCTAATTCACCCCTCCACTTT
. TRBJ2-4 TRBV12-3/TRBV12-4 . CASSSPGDIQYF TGTGCCAGCAGTAGCCCGGGGGACATTCAGTACTTC
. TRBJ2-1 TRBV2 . CASSERRESSYNEQFF TGTGCCAGCAGTGAAAGAAGGGAAAGCTCCTACAATGAGCAGTTCTTC
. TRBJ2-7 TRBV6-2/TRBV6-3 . CASSWRTGSSYEQYF TGTGCCAGCAGTTGGCGGACGGGAAGCTCCTACGAGCAGTACTTC
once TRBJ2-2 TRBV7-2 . CASSRDRVANTGELFF TGTGCCAGCAGTCGGGACCGAGTGGCGAACACCGGGGAGCTGTTTTTT
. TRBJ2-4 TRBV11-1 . CASSEGLAKNIQYF TGTGCCAGCAGCGAGGGGCTAGCCAAAAACATTCAGTACTTC
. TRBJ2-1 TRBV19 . CASTSLNNEQFF TGTGCCAGTACCTCGCTCAACAATGAGCAGTTCTTC
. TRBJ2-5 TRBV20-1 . CSASPEGETQYF TGCAGTGCTAGTCCCGAGGGGGAGACCCAGTACTTC
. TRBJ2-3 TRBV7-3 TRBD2 CASSEGLAGGPRAQYF TGTGCCAGCAGCGAGGGACTAGCGGGAGGCCCTAGGGCGCAGTATTTT
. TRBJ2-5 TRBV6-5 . CASSSGTRVQYF TGTGCCAGCAGTTCGGGGACTCGCGTCCAGTACTTC
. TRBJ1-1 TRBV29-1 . CSSTTGNTEAFF TGCAGTTCAACTACGGGGAACACTGAAGCTTTCTTT
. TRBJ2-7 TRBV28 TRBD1 CASSSYRGLSSYEQYF TGTGCCAGCAGTTCCTACAGGGGGTTAAGCTCCTACGAGCAGTACTTC
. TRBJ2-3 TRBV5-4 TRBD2 CASSGTGTSGRRGTDTQYF TGTGCCAGCAGCGGGACCGGGACTAGCGGGAGACGAGGCACAGATACGCAGTATTTT
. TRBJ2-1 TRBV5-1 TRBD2 CASSWGLAGGGPYNEQFF TGCGCCAGCAGCTGGGGACTAGCGGGAGGGGGGCCCTACAATGAGCAGTTCTTC
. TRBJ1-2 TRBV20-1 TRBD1 CSARQGGNYGYTF TGCAGTGCAAGACAGGGGGGTAACTATGGCTACACCTTC
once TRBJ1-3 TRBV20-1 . CSASRAGETIYF TGCAGTGCTAGTAGGGCGGGTGAGACCATATATTTT
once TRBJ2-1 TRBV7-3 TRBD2 CASSLTFSGLAAYNEQFF TGTGCCAGCAGCTTAACGTTTTCGGGACTAGCGGCTTACAATGAGCAGTTCTTC
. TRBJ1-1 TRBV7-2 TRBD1 CASSPRDSEWGAFF TGTGCCAGCAGCCCCCGGGACAGCGAGTGGGGAGCTTTCTTT
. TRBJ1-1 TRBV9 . CASSVVPDGNTEAFF TGTGCCAGCAGCGTAGTACCCGACGGGAACACTGAAGCTTTCTTT
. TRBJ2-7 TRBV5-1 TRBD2 CASSGTSGPGSYEQYF TGCGCCAGCAGCGGTACTAGCGGGCCGGGCTCCTACGAGCAGTACTTC
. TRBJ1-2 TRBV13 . CASSVVAAPGYTF TGTGCCAGCAGCGTGGTCGCCGCACCTGGCTACACCTTC
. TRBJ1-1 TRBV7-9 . CASSLAIVNTEAFF TGTGCCAGCAGCTTAGCGATCGTGAACACTGAAGCTTTCTTT
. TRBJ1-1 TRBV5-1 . CASSPAWAANTEAFF TGCGCCAGCAGCCCGGCGTGGGCAGCGAACACTGAAGCTTTCTTT
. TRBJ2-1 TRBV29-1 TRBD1 CSGGIATGPAEQFF TGCAGCGGGGGGATCGCGACAGGGCCGGCTGAGCAGTTCTTC
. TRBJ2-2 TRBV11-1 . CASSLRHGTGELFF TGTGCCAGCAGCTTAAGGCATGGCACCGGGGAGCTGTTTTTT
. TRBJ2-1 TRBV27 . CASSWSSSYNEQFF TGTGCCAGCAGTTGGAGCAGCTCCTACAATGAGCAGTTCTTC
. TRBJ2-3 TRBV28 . CASSAPGTTDTQYF TGTGCCAGCAGTGCCCCGGGGACCACAGATACGCAGTATTTT
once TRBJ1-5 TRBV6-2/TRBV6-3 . CASSDHGGVSNQPQHF TGTGCCAGCAGTGACCACGGGGGGGTCAGCAATCAGCCCCAGCATTTT
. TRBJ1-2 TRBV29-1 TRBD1 CSAAPGTGDYGYTF TGCAGCGCCGCCCCGGGGACAGGGGACTATGGCTACACCTTC
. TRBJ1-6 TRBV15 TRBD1 CATSRELDRGGSPLHF TGTGCCACCAGCAGGGAATTGGACAGGGGCGGTTCACCCCTCCACTTT